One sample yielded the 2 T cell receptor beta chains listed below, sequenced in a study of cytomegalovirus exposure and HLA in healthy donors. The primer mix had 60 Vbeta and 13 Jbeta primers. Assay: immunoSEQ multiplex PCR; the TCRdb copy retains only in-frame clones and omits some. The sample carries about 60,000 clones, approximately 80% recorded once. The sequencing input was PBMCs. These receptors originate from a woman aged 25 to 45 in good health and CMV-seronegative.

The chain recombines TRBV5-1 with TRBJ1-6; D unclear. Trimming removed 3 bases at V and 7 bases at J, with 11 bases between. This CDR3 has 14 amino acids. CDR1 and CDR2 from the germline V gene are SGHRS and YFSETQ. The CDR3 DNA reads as TGCGCCAGCAGCTACGGGGATGCAAATTCACCCCTCCACTTT. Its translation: CASSYGDANSPLHF.

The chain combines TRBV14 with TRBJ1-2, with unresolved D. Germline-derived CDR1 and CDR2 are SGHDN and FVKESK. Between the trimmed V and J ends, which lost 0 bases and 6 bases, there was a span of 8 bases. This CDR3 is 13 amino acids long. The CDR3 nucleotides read TGTGCCAGCAGCCAAGATAGAAAGAATGGCTACACCTTC. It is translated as CASSQDRKNGYTF.